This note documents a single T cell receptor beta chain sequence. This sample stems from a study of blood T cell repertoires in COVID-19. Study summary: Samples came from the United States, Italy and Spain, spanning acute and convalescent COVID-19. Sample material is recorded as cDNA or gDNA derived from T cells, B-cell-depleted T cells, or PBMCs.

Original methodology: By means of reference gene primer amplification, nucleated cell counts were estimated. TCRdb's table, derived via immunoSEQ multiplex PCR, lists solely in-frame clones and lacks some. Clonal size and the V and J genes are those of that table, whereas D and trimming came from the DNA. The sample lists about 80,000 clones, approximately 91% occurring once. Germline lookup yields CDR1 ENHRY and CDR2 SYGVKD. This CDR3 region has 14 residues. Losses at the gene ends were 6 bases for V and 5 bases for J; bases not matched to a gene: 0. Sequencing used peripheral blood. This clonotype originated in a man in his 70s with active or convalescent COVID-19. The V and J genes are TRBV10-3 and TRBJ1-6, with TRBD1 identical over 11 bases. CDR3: CAIRGQGDNSPLHF. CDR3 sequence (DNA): TGTGCCATCAGGGGACAGGGGGATAATTCACCCCTCCACTTT.